This T cell receptor (beta chain) is from a study of blood T cell repertoires in COVID-19. On the study more broadly: Spain, Italy and the United States supplied samples that represented acute and convalescent COVID-19. Sources were T cells, B-cell-depleted T cells, or PBMCs; the material itself was cDNA or gDNA.

Under the authors' procedure: Amplification of reference gene primers provided the estimated nucleated cell counts. Sequenced by immunoSEQ multiplex PCR; TCRdb stores in-frame clones only, minus some. V and J calls plus clone size are reproduced from that table; the DNA served to infer D and trimming. The table includes 200,000 to 250,000 clones, about 91% detected once. Per germline, CDR1 SEHNR and CDR2 FQNEAQ (reference sequence). V lost 1 base and J lost 3, with 4 bases in between. This CDR3 region has 14 residues. The specimen sequenced was peripheral blood. This clonotype was sampled from a man between 18 and 35 years old with active or convalescent COVID-19. The V and J genes are TRBV7-9 and TRBJ2-6; D unresolved. The CDR3 spells CASSLVSGANVLTF. CDR3 sequence (DNA): TGTGCCAGCAGCTTAGTGAGTGGGGCCAACGTCCTGACTTTC.